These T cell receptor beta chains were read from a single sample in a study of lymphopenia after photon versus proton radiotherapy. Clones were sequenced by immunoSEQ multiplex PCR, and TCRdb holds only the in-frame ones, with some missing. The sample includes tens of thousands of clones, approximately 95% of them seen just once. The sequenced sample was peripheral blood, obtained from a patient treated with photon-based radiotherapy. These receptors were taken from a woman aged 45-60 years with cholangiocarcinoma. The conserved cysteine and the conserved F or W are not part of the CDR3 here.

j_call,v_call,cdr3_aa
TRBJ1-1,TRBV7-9,ASSTTIGPTEAF
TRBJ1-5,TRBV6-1,ASRTGFLGHQPQH
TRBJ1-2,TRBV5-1,ASSAAGTGGGYSGGYT
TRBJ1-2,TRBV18,ASSPRRFGGLLTYGYT
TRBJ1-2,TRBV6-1,ASSGPGQGTMMT
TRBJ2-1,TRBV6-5,ASSYSGKNEQF
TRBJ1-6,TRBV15,ATSSRQGLNSPLH
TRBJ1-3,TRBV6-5,ASSYGGGITGNTIY
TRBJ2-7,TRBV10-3,AISPGTGSYEQY
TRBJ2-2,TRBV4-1,ASSQEGGTGELF
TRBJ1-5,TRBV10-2,ASSTGRSNQPQH
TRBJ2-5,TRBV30,AWSAPNGAQY
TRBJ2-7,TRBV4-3,ASSQSWPSLPYEQY
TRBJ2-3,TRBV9,ASREDSIPTDTQY
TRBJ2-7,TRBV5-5,ASSSQPPYEQY
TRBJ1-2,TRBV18,ASSPDGSYGYT
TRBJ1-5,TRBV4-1,ASSQPGQGATFQH
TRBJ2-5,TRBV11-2,ASSLDRETQY
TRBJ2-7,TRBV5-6,ASSLNRGYEQY
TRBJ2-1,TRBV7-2,ASSRGGSSYNEQF
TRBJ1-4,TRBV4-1,ASSQDWRGTNEKLF
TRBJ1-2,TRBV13,ASSLGRQGMDGYT
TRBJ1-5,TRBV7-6,ASSLASFQPPNQPQH
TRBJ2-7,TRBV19,ASSLYGGFTYEQY
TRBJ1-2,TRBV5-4,ASSLFKTGSLTNYGYT
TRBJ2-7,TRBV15,ATSRDPGRANEQY
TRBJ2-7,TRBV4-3,ASSQEASGSYEQY
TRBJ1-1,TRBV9,ASSVNPADRGTEAF
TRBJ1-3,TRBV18,ASSQGTADSGNTIY
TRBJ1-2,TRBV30,AWTLDRLPTNYGYT
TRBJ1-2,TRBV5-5,ASSSGQNYGYT
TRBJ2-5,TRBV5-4,ASSLEARKETQY
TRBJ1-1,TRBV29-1,SVVSLHSLREAF
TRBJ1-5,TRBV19,ASNRGPSNQPQH
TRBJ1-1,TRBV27,ASSSPSAGSWRGGSTEAF
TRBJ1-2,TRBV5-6,ASSLGEGTGRSYT